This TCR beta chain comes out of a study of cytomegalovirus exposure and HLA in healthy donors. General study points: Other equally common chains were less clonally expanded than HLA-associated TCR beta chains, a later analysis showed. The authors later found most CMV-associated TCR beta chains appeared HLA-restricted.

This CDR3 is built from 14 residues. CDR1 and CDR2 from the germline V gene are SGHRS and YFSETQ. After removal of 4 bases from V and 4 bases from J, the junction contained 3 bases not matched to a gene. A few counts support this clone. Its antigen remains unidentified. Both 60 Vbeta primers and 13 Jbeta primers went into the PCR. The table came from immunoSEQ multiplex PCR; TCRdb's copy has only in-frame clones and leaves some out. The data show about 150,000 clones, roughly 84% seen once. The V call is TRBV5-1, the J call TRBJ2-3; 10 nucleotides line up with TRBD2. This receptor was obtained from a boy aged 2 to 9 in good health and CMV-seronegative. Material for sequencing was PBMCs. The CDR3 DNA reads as TGCGCCAGCAGCCCTAGCGGGAGCGCAGATACGCAGTATTTT. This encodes CASSPSGSADTQYF.